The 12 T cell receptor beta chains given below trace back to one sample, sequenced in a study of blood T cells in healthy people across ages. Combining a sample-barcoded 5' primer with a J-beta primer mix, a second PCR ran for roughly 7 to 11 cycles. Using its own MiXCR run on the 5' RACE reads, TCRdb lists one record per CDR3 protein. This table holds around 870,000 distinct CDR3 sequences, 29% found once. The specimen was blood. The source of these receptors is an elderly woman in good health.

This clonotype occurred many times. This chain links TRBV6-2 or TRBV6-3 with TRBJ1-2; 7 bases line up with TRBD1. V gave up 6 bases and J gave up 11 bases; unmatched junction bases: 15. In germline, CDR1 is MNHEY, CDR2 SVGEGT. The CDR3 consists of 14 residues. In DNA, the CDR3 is TGTGCCAGCAGCCGTGACAGGGACCCCCATCGTTACACCTTC. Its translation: CASSRDRDPHRYTF.

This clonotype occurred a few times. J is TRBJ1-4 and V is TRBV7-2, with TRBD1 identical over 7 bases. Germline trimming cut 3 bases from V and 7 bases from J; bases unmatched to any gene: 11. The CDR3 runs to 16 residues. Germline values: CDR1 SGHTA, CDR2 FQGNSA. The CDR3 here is CASSLQYRGLGEKLFF. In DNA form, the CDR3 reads TGTGCCAGCAGCTTGCAGTATAGGGGGCTGGGTGAAAAACTGTTTTTT.

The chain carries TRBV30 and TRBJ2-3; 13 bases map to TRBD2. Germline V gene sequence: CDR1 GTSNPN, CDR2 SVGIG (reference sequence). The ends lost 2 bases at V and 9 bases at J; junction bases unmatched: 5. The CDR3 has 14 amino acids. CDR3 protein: CAWSPGTSGVTQYF. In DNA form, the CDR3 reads TGTGCCTGGAGTCCCGGGACTAGCGGGGTCACGCAGTATTTT.

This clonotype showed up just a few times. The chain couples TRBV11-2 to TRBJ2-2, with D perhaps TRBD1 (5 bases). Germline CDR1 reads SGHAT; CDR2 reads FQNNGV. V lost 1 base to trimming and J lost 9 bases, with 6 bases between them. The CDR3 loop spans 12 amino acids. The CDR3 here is CASSLAGRELFF. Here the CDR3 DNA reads TGTGCCAGCAGCTTAGCAGGGCGGGAGCTGTTTTTT.

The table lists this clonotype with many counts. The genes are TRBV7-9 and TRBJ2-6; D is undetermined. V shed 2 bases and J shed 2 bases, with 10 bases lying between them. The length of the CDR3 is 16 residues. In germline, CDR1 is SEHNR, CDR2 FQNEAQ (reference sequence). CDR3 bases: TGTGCCAGCAGCTTAATAAGGGCGACTGGGGCCAACGTCCTGACTTTC. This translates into CASSLIRATGANVLTF.

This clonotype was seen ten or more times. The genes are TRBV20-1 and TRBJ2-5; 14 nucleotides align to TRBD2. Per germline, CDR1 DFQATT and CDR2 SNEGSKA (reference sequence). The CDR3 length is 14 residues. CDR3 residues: CNPQGLAGVETQYF. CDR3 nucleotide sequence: TGCAACCCGCAGGGACTAGCGGGGGTCGAGACCCAGTACTTC.

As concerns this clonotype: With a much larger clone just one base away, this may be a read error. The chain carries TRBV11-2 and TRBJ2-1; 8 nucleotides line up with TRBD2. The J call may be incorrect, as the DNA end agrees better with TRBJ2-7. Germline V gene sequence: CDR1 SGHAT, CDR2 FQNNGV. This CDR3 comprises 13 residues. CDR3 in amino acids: CASSFPGLVEQYF. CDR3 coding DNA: TGTGCCAGCAGCTTCCCGGGACTAGTTGAGCAGTACTTC.

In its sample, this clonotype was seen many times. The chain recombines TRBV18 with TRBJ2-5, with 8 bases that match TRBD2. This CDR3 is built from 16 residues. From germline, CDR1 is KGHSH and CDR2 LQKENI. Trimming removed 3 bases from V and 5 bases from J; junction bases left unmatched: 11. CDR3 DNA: TGTGCCAGCTCACCCAGCGCAGCAACGGGAGGGGAGACCCAGTACTTC. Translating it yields CASSPSAATGGETQYF.

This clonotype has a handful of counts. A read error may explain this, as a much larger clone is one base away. The CDR3 region has the DNA TGTGCCAGCAGCCCAACTGTTCAAGGGGAAAAACGGTTTTTT. It encodes CASSPTVQGEKRFF. This chain uses TRBV7-9 with TRBJ1-4, with TRBD1 as a possible D gene (5 bases). The CDR3 is 14 residues long. In germline, CDR1 is SEHNR, CDR2 FQNEAQ (reference sequence).

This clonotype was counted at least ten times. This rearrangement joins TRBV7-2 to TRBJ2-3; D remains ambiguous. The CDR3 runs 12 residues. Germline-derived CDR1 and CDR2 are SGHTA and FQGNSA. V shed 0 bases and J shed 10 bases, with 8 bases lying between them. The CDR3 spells CASSLALPPQYF. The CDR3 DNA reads TGTGCCAGCAGCTTAGCTCTGCCCCCGCAGTATTTT.

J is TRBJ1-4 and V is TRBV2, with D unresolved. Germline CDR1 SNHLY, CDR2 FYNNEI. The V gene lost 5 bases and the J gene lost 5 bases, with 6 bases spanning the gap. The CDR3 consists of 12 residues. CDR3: CASSTANEKLFF. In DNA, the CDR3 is TGTGCCAGCAGTACCGCGAATGAAAAACTGTTTTTT.

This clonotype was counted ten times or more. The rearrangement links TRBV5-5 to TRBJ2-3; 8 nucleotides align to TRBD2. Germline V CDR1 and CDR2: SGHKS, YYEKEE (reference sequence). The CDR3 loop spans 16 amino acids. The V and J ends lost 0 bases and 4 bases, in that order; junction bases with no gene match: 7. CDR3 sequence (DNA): TGTGCCAGCAGCTTGGGTCGAGCGGGGGCTTCAGATACGCAGTATTTT. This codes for CASSLGRAGASDTQYF.